This T cell receptor beta chain was captured in a study of CD8 T cells in ankylosing spondylitis. The CDR3 is 15 amino acids. The V and J ends lost 3 bases and 5 bases respectively, with 15 bases between them. CDR1 is SGHDT and CDR2 is YYEEEE in the germline V gene. Study results and caveats: Seemingly distinctive of ankylosing spondylitis blood was a TCR beta motif formed by eight highly homologous variants.

Notes on this clonotype: Its cognate antigen is unknown.

TCRdb passed the 5' RACE reads through MiXCR, listing each CDR3 protein once. The data contain fewer than 400,000 distinct CDR3 sequences, around 24% of them seen just once; the ten biggest clones take up 16%. The sequencing input was blood, either unsorted or a sorted T cell fraction (not recorded which). This chain joins TRBV5-6 and TRBJ1-5, with a weak D call TRBD1 (6 bases). The source is a male donor with ankylosing spondylitis. CDR3 loop: CASSSKDRPHQPQHF. CDR3 sequence (DNA): TGTGCCAGCAGCTCGAAAGACAGGCCCCATCAGCCCCAGCATTTT.